The rows below give T cell receptor beta chains drawn from one sample of a study of OX40 agonist ivuxolimab in advanced cancers. Using immunoSEQ multiplex PCR, the repertoire was profiled, and TCRdb retains in-frame clones only, with some absent. The profile shows 50,000 to 75,000 clones, around 91% of them singletons. Sequencing used CD4+ or CD8+ T cells sorted from blood, obtained in a trial of the OX40 agonist ivuxolimab. The receptors originated from an adult with an advanced solid tumor such as melanoma, head and neck, liver or kidney cancer. CDR3s include the opening cysteine and the closing phenylalanine or tryptophan.

v_gene,j_gene,CDR3aa
TRBV27,TRBJ2-1,CASSLPAGGEQFF
TRBV10-3,TRBJ1-5,CAIRDSYSNQPQHF
TRBV7-9,TRBJ2-5,CASSLVAGRYQETQYF
TRBV9,TRBJ2-7,CASSVPRMENPSYEQYF
TRBV5-4,TRBJ1-5,CASSLGGSNQPQHF
TRBV5-6,TRBJ2-7,CASSLWGTLNYEQYF
TRBV10-2,TRBJ2-7,CASSGLAGGYEQYF
TRBV27,TRBJ2-1,CASLGTYNEQFF
TRBV19,TRBJ2-4,CASSLGGRALQNIQYF
TRBV7-9,TRBJ2-2,CASSFISTGWEATTGELFF
TRBV7-6,-,CASSPKTGTGVYEQYF
TRBV19,TRBJ1-1,CASRDTDRVNTEAFF
TRBV6-1,TRBJ2-7,CASSGQSYEQYF
TRBV27,TRBJ1-4,CASSLRQDGNEKLFF
TRBV4-1,TRBJ2-7,CASSQEDRFSYEQYF
TRBV19,TRBJ2-1,CASSIDPRVSYNEQFF
TRBV9,TRBJ2-2,CASSGEPGLAGEGAGELFF
TRBV21-1,TRBJ2-5,CASSKGGRREETQYF
TRBV9,TRBJ2-1,CASSVHGQGASYNEQFF
TRBV18,TRBJ1-4,CASSPGGPNEKLFF
TRBV9,TRBJ1-6,CASSVAPDRGSNSPLHF
TRBV4-2,TRBJ2-7,CASSQGGRPYEQYF
TRBV27,TRBJ2-7,CASSLRASSYEQYF
TRBV19,TRBJ2-3,CASSTRDTWNTQYF
TRBV27,TRBJ2-7,CASAARTGTEQYF
TRBV7-9,TRBJ2-7,CASSPLRGSPYEQYF
TRBV10-3,TRBJ1-1,CAISESRGQLNTEAFF
TRBV7-6,TRBJ2-1,CASTPLKNEQFF
TRBV7-9,TRBJ2-7,CASSLVQGGYEQYF
TRBV9,TRBJ1-2,CASSVGGTGEGYTF
TRBV7-8,TRBJ2-3,CASSFRGPDTQYF
TRBV27,TRBJ1-5,CASSRGRNQPQHF
TRBV4-1,TRBJ2-7,CASSQEDHSRTDYEQYF
TRBV7-8,TRBJ1-6,CASSLDTHSGSSYNSPLHF
TRBV28,TRBJ2-7,CASSSLNEQYF
TRBV7-9,TRBJ2-7,CASSPSDAGGIYEQYF
TRBV19,TRBJ1-2,CASSSSTLSGYGYTF
TRBV19,TRBJ1-1,CASSITFTRVEAFF
TRBV13,TRBJ2-3,CASSLGLGQSTDTQYF
TRBV19,TRBJ2-7,CASSMRTDTYEQYF